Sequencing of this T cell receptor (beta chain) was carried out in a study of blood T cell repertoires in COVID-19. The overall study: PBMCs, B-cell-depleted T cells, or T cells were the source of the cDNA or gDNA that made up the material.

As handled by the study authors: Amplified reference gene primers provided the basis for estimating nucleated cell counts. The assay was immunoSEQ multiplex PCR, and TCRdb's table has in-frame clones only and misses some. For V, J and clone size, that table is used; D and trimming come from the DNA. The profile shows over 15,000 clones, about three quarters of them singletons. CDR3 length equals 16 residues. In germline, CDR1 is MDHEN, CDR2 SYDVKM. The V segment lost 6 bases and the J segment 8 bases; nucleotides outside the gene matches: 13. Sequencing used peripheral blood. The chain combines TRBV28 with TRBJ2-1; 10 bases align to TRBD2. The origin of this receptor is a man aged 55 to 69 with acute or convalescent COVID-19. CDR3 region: CASSPSGGPYLDEQFF. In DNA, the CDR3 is TGTGCCAGCAGCCCTAGCGGGGGCCCGTACCTCGATGAGCAGTTCTTC. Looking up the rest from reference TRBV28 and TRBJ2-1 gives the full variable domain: DVKVTQSSRYLVKRTGEKVFLECVQDMDHENMFWYRQDPGLGLRLIYFSYDVKMKEKGDIPEGYSVSREKKERFSLILESASTNQTSMYLCASSPSGGPYLDEQFFGPGTRLTVL.